These 18 T cell receptor beta chains were sequenced from one sample in a study of blood T cell repertoires in COVID-19. The repertoire was sequenced with immunoSEQ multiplex PCR; TCRdb's copy has only in-frame clones and lacks some. The data hold about 200,000 clones, with approximately 84% observed a single time. Sequencing was performed on peripheral blood. These receptors came from a human donor with acute or convalescent COVID-19. The donor label of this sample is uncertain.

The chain is built from TRBV6-5 and TRBJ1-2; D remains ambiguous. The CDR3 has 14 residues. V gave up 2 bases and J gave up 4 bases, with 11 bases separating them. Germline CDR1 is MNHEY and CDR2 is SVGAGI. The DNA for the CDR3 is TGTGCCAGCAGTTACAGGGAGGTCGGCTATGGCTACACCTTC. Translating gives CASSYREVGYGYTF.

The chain uses TRBV30 and TRBJ1-1, with unresolved D. Germline V gene data show CDR1 as GTSNPN and CDR2 as SVGIG (reference sequence). There are 14 residues in the CDR3. Trimming pared 1 base from V and 1 base from J, leaving 10 bases between. The CDR3 sequence is CAWSGPSRNTEAFF. CDR3 DNA: TGTGCCTGGAGTGGTCCCTCGAGGAACACTGAAGCTTTCTTT.

The genes are TRBV19 and TRBJ2-1, with unresolved D. CDR1 and CDR2 from the germline V gene are LNHDA and SQIVND (reference sequence). CDR3 length: 13 residues. V dropped 3 bases and J dropped 5 bases, with 8 bases sitting between them. The CDR3 is CASSMYRDNEQFF. CDR3 nucleotides: TGTGCCAGTAGTATGTATCGAGACAATGAGCAGTTCTTC.

On this clone: This sample also contains other DNA sequences that code for the same CDR3. This sequence joins TRBV7-2 and TRBJ2-3, with TRBD2 matching over 7 bases. Germline V gene sequence: CDR1 SGHTA, CDR2 FQGNSA. The CDR3 contains 15 residues. V dropped 1 base and J dropped 1; count of bases not matched to a gene: 2. CDR3 protein: CASSLGGGGTDTQYF. The CDR3 DNA reads TGTGCCAGCAGCTTAGGGGGAGGGGGCACAGATACGCAGTATTTT.

This clone appeared a few times. The V gene is TRBV7-2, the J gene TRBJ1-2; D is possibly TRBD1 (5 bases). Deletions cut 5 bases from V and 4 bases from J, with 11 bases between. Germline CDR1 is SGHTA and CDR2 is FQGNSA. CDR3 size: 13 residues. CDR3 DNA: TGTGCCAGCAGCAGCGCGGGGGGCTATGGCTACACCTTC. It yields the protein CASSSAGGYGYTF.

CDR3 in DNA: TGCGCCAGCGGCCCGCGGCTAGCGGGAGAGACCCAGTACTTC. Its protein product is CASGPRLAGETQYF. J is TRBJ2-5 and V is TRBV5-1; TRBD2 aligns across 8 bases. The germline gives CDR1 SGHRS, CDR2 YFSETQ. This CDR3 is 14 amino acids long. V was clipped by 7 bases and J by 4 bases; unmatched bases: 9. The whole variable domain, filled in from reference TRBV5-1 and TRBJ2-5, reads KAGVTQTPRYLIKTRGQQVTLSCSPISGHRSVSWYQQTPGQGLQFLFEYFSETQRNKGNFPGRFSGRQFSNSRSEMNVSTLELGDSALYLCASGPRLAGETQYFGPGTRLLVL.

This rearrangement joins TRBV14 to TRBJ2-6; D might be TRBD1 (5 bases). Germline CDR1 reads SGHDN; CDR2 reads FVKESK. V was trimmed by 3 bases and J by 1 base, leaving 10 bases between them. The CDR3 is made up of 16 amino acids. The CDR3 here is CASSQLRVSGANVLTF. In DNA, the CDR3 is TGTGCCAGCAGCCAGCTCAGGGTTTCTGGGGCCAACGTCCTGACTTTC. The whole variable domain, remainder taken from reference TRBV14 and TRBJ2-6, is EAGVTQFPSHSVIEKGQTVTLRCDPISGHDNLYWYRRVMGKEIKFLLHFVKESKQDESGMPNNRFLAERTGGTYSTLKVQPAELEDSGVYFCASSQLRVSGANVLTFGAGSRLTVL.

The chain uses TRBV19 and TRBJ1-5; D is perhaps TRBD1 (6 bases). The V gene lost 5 bases and the J gene lost 6 bases, with 17 bases spanning the gap. CDR1 is LNHDA and CDR2 is SQIVND in the germline V gene (reference sequence). This CDR3 spans 15 amino acids. CDR3 amino acids: CASSSGLGGGQPQHF. CDR3 DNA: TGTGCCAGTAGTTCAGGATTGGGAGGGGGTCAGCCCCAGCATTTT.

The rearrangement joins TRBV6-1 to TRBJ1-1; no definite D call. CDR3 size: 14 residues. CDR1 and CDR2 (germline): MNHNS, SASEGT. V lost 3 bases to trimming and J lost 5 bases, with 13 bases between them. DNA for the CDR3: TGTGCCAGCAGTGATCCGGGGAGGAGAACTGAAGCTTTCTTT. It codes for CASSDPGRRTEAFF.

V is TRBV6-6 and J is TRBJ2-3; TRBD1 agrees at 9 bases. V trimming: 11 bases; J trimming: 1 base; junction bases outside the gene matches: 4. This CDR3 spans 13 amino acids. Germline V gene lookup returns CDR1 MNHNY and CDR2 SVGAGI (reference sequence). CDR3 in amino acids: CAGRTGGTDTQYF. CDR3 DNA: TGTGCCGGGCGGACAGGGGGCACAGATACGCAGTATTTT.

The V call is TRBV7-3, the J call TRBJ1-2, with no clear D. CDR3 size: 14 residues. Trimming cost V 5 bases and J 0 bases, with 10 bases left between them. Germline assignment: CDR1 SGHTA and CDR2 FQGTGA. The CDR3 loop is CASSPHGTNYGYTF. The CDR3 bases are TGTGCCAGCAGCCCCCACGGTACTAACTATGGCTACACCTTC.

J is TRBJ1-1 and V is TRBV30; 8 bases line up with TRBD1. In germline, CDR1 is GTSNPN, CDR2 SVGIG (reference sequence). V shed 2 bases and J 3 bases; nucleotides not matched to a gene: 8. The CDR3 has 15 residues. The CDR3: CAWSKSDREDTEAFF. The CDR3 DNA follows: TGTGCCTGGAGTAAGTCGGACAGGGAGGACACTGAAGCTTTCTTT.

CDR3 in amino acids: CASGQGNYGEQYF. DNA of the CDR3: TGTGCTTCCGGACAGGGGAACTACGGGGAGCAGTACTTC. The chain is built from TRBV30 and TRBJ2-7; 9 positions agree with TRBD1. CDR1 GTSNPN and CDR2 SVGIG come from the germline V gene (reference sequence). The length of the CDR3 is 13 residues.

This clone was recorded a few times. The V and J genes are TRBV4-1 and TRBJ2-1; D is perhaps TRBD2 (5 bases). The V and J ends lost 0 bases and 6 bases respectively, with 15 bases between them. In germline, CDR1 is MGHRA, CDR2 YSYEKL. This CDR3 has 16 amino acids. This CDR3 is CASSQDRLALGNEQFF. The CDR3 DNA reads as TGCGCCAGCAGCCAAGATCGGCTAGCCTTGGGCAATGAGCAGTTCTTC.

The chain recombines TRBV6-5 with TRBJ1-1; TRBD1 matches 8 bases. After removal of 2 bases from V and 5 bases from J, the junction contained 7 bases not matched to a gene. Germline V gene sequence: CDR1 MNHEY, CDR2 SVGAGI. The CDR3 covers 15 residues. CDR3 loop: CASSYRTGWSTEAFF. DNA of the CDR3: TGTGCCAGCAGTTACCGGACAGGGTGGTCGACTGAAGCTTTCTTT.

The genes are TRBV18 and TRBJ1-4, with 9 bases fitting TRBD1. Per germline, CDR1 KGHSH and CDR2 LQKENI. With V trimmed by 2 bases and J by 7 bases, 8 bases remained unmatched. This CDR3 contains 16 residues. The CDR3 is CASSPTSGTGIEKLFF. The CDR3 DNA sequence: TGTGCCAGCTCACCAACCTCCGGGACAGGGATTGAAAAACTGTTTTTT.

The V gene is TRBV11-2, the J gene TRBJ2-7; 12 positions match TRBD2. CDR3 size: 15 residues. Germline-derived CDR1 and CDR2 are SGHAT and FQNNGV. V trimming: 4 bases; J trimming: 2 bases; junction bases outside the gene matches: 3. CDR3 sequence reads: CASSSRTSGAYEQYF. CDR3 sequence (DNA): TGTGCCAGCAGCTCCCGGACTAGCGGGGCCTACGAGCAGTACTTC.

CDR3 DNA: TGTGCCAGCATACCCGGCAGCGGGCCCCAGCATTTT. Amino acid sequence: CASIPGSGPQHF. The rearrangement links TRBV6-5 to TRBJ1-5, with D hard to call. The CDR3 is made up of 12 amino acids. V lost 7 bases and J lost 9, with 13 bases in between. Germline CDR1 reads MNHEY; CDR2 reads SVGAGI.